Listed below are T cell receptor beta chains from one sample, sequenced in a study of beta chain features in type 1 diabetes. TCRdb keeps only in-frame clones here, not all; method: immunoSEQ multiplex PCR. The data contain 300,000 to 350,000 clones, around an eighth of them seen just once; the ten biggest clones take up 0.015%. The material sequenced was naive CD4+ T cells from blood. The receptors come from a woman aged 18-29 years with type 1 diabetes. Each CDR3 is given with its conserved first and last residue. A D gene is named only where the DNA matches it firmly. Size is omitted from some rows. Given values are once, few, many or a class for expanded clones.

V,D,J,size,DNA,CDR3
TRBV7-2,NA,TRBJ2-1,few,TGTGCCAGCAGCTTACTAGGTCCCACCAGCTCCTACAATGAGCAGTTCTTC,CASSLLGPTSSYNEQFF
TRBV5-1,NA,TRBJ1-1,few,TGCGCCAGCAGCCTGGAAATGTTGGGGCCCTTCACTGAAGCTTTCTTT,CASSLEMLGPFTEAFF
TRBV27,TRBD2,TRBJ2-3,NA,TGTGCCAGCAGTATAACTAGCGGGAGGGCCCCAGATACGCAGTATTTT,CASSITSGRAPDTQYF
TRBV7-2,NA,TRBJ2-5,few,TGTGCCAGCAGCTCTCAAGACAGTAGCCAGTACTTC,CASSSQDSSQYF
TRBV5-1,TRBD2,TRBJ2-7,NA,TGCGCCAGCAGCTCCGGGACTAGCGGGGCCTACGAGCAGTACTTC,CASSSGTSGAYEQYF
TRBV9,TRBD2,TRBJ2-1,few,TGTGCCAGCAGCGTTGGGACTAGTAACTACAATGAGCAGTTCTTC,CASSVGTSNYNEQFF
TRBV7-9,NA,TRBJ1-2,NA,TGTGCCAGCAGCGGGCGACAGAAAGCCTATGGCTACACCTTC,CASSGRQKAYGYTF
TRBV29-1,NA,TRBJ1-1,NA,TGCAGCGTTGGGACAAGAATTTCCATGAACACTGAAGCTTTCTTT,CSVGTRISMNTEAFF
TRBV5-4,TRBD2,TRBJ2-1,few,TGTGCCAGCAGCTTGGGAGGACTAGCGGGAGCAAAGGAGCAGTTCTTC,CASSLGGLAGAKEQFF
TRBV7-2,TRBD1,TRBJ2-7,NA,TGTGCCAGCAGCTTAGGACAGGGGGCCTACGAGCAGTACTTC,CASSLGQGAYEQYF
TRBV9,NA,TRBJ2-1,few,TGTGCCAGCAGCGTGGCGGGACGGGGCTCCTACAATGAGCAGTTCTTC,CASSVAGRGSYNEQFF
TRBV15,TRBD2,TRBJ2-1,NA,TGTGCCACCAGCAGATTGGGGGCTAGCGGGAGGGCCGCTAACAATGAGCAGTTCTTC,CATSRLGASGRAANNEQFF
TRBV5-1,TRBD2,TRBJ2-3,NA,TGCGCCAGCAGCTTGGCATGGTTGGCGGGAGCATCAGATACGCAGTATTTT,CASSLAWLAGASDTQYF
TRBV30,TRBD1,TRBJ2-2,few,TGTGCCTGTCGCAACAGGGGGTCGAACACCGGGGAGCTGTTTTTT,CACRNRGSNTGELFF
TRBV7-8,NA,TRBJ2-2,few,TGTGCCAGCAGCCAAATAGCAGGCGGGACCGGGGAGCTGTTTTTT,CASSQIAGGTGELFF
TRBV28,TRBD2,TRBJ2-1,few,TGTGCCAGCAGTCTCCCGGGACAGACAAATTCTAGCGGGACAATCATCCTTTATGAGCAGTTCTTC,CASSLPGQTNSSGTIILYEQFF
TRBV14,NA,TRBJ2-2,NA,TGTGCCAGCAGCCAAGCGGTCCAAGTGGGGGAGCTGTTTTTT,CASSQAVQVGELFF
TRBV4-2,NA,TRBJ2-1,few,TGTGCCAGCAGCCCGCCCGGTCTATACAATGAGCAGTTCTTC,CASSPPGLYNEQFF
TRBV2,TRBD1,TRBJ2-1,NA,TGTGCCAGCTCAGGACAGGGTTATTTCGGTGAGCAGTTCTTC,CASSGQGYFGEQFF
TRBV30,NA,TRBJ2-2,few,TGTGCCTGGTCCTTCGGAGGGGGCGCGAACACCGGGGAGCTGTTTTTT,CAWSFGGGANTGELFF
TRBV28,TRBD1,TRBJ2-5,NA,TGTGCCAGCAGTGGGACACAGGGGGCTGGCGAGACCCAGTACTTC,CASSGTQGAGETQYF
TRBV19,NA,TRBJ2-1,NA,TGTGCCAGTCGGGCAGGGTCGGTCAATGAGCAGTTCTTC,CASRAGSVNEQFF
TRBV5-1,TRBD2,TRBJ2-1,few,TGCGCCAGCAGCTTCGTAGCGGGAGCCTACAATGAGCAGTTCTTC,CASSFVAGAYNEQFF
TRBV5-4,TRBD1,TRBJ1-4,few,TGTGCCAGCAGCCCCAAGGGGGCCTCTAATGAAAAACTGTTTTTT,CASSPKGASNEKLFF
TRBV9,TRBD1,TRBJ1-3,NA,TGTGCCAGCAGCGCCGATAGAGGGACAGGGGACACCATATATTTT,CASSADRGTGDTIYF
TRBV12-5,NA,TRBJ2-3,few,TGTGCTAGTGGTTTGAGGGGGTTGGGGCGGCACAGCACAGATACGCAGTATTTT,CASGLRGLGRHSTDTQYF
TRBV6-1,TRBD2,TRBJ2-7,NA,TGTGCCAGCAGCAGAAAGGGGCTAGCGGAATACGAGCAGTACTTC,CASSRKGLAEYEQYF
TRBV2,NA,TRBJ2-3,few,TGTGCCAGCTTAGCGGTCGCACGCCCTTTAACAGATACGCAGTATTTT,CASLAVARPLTDTQYF
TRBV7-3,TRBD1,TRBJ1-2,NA,TGTGCCAGCAGCTACGACCGGGACAGGGTAACCTATGGCTACACCTTC,CASSYDRDRVTYGYTF
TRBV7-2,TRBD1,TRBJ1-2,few,TGTGCCAGCAGCCGAACGACAGGGCCCAACTATGGCTACACCTTC,CASSRTTGPNYGYTF
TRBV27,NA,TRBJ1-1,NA,TGTGCCAGCAGCTACTACTCCGGGGGATACACTGAAGCTTTCTTT,CASSYYSGGYTEAFF
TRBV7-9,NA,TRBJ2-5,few,TGTGCCAGCAGCTTCCCCGACTGGTACCAAGAGACCCAGTACTTC,CASSFPDWYQETQYF
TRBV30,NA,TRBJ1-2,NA,TGTGCCTGGAGTCCTACAGTGAACTATGGCTACACCTTC,CAWSPTVNYGYTF
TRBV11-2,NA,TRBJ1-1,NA,TGTGCCAGCAGCTTATCCGCTGAAGCTTTCTTT,CASSLSAEAFF
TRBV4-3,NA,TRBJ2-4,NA,TGCGCCAGCAGCCAAGATTCATCAGCACCTTGGGAGGTAGCCAAAAACATTCAGTACTTC,CASSQDSSAPWEVAKNIQYF
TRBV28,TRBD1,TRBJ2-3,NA,TGTGCCAGCACCCAGTCGGACAGGGGGCCAGATACGCAGTATTTT,CASTQSDRGPDTQYF
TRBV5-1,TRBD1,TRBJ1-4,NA,TGCGCCAGCAGCCGGACAGGGGTAGGCGAAAAACTGTTTTTT,CASSRTGVGEKLFF
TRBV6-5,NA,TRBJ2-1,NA,TGTGCCAGCCGGACAATTAATGACAATGAGCAGTTCTTC,CASRTINDNEQFF
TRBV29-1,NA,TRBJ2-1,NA,TGCAGCGTTGGGGCCGGTGGCAGCAACTCCAATGAGCAGTTCTTC,CSVGAGGSNSNEQFF
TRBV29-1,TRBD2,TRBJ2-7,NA,TGCAGCGTTTCTTCCTTTAGCGGGAGGGCCCAGAGCGAGCAGTACTTC,CSVSSFSGRAQSEQYF
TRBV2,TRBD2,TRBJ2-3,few,TGTGCCAGCAGTGGACTAGCAGGGACAGATACGCAGTATTTT,CASSGLAGTDTQYF
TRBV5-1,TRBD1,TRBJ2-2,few,TGCGCCAGCAGCTTACCACAGGGGACCGGGGAGCTGTTTTTT,CASSLPQGTGELFF
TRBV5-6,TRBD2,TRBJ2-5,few,TGTGCCAGCAGCTTGCTAGCGGGAGGAGAGACCCAGTACTTC,CASSLLAGGETQYF
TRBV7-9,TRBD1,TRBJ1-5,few,TGTGCCAGCAGCTTATCCGGACAGGACAGCAATCAGCCCCAGCATTTT,CASSLSGQDSNQPQHF
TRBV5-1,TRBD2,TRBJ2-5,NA,TGCGCCAGCAGCTCTGGTATGATAGCGGGGCCGCGAGAGACCCAGTACTTC,CASSSGMIAGPRETQYF
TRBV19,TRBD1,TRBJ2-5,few,TGTGCCAGTACCCCGGACAGGACACAAGAGACCCAGTACTTC,CASTPDRTQETQYF
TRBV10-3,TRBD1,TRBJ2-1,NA,TGTGCCATTAGGACAGGGGGGTCCTACAATGAGCAGTTCTTC,CAIRTGGSYNEQFF
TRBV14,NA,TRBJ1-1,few,TGTGCCAGCAGCCAAGTTGCCGGGGGATCGACTGAAGCTTTCTTT,CASSQVAGGSTEAFF